This T cell receptor (beta chain) was captured in a study of blood T cell repertoires in COVID-19. Study-level information: Samples representing acute and convalescent COVID-19 were sourced from the United States, Italy and Spain. Sources were T cells, B-cell-depleted T cells, or PBMCs; the material itself was cDNA or gDNA.

As processed by the authors: Reference gene primer amplification in the assay estimated nucleated cell counts. Method: immunoSEQ multiplex PCR; TCRdb's copy keeps in-frame clones and lacks some. For V, J and clone size, that table is used; D and trimming come from the DNA. The sample records approximately 150,000 clones, about 85% being singletons. Trimming shortened V by 8 bases and J by 10 bases, and 24 bases separated the two germline ends. The CDR3 is 15 residues long. Germline V gene data show CDR1 as LNHDA and CDR2 as SQIVND (reference sequence). The gene calls are TRBV19 and TRBJ2-1, with D maybe TRBD1 (6 bases). This receptor was taken from a man between 65 and 85 years old who had recovered from COVID-19. What was sequenced was peripheral blood. The CDR3 loop reads CASAVGWQGSREQFF. The CDR3, as DNA: TGTGCCAGTGCCGTCGGGTGGCAGGGGTCGAGGGAGCAGTTCTTC.